The 13 T cell receptor beta chains below were found in one sample sequenced in a study of cytomegalovirus exposure and HLA in healthy donors. This PCR relied on a set of 60 Vbeta primers and 13 Jbeta primers. Measured with immunoSEQ multiplex PCR; TCRdb has only the in-frame clones, and not every one. The sample shows 170,000 or so clones, 80% to 85% of them seen only once. Sequenced input: PBMCs. Receptors were obtained from a woman aged 25 to 39 in good health and CMV-seronegative.

This clone was observed once. V gene TRBV6-1 combines with J gene TRBJ1-3; a weak D match, TRBD1 (6 bases). The CDR3 has 14 amino acids. From germline, CDR1 is MNHNS and CDR2 SASEGT. V dropped 4 bases and J dropped 0 bases, with 7 bases sitting between them. Written as DNA, the CDR3 is TGTGCCAGCAGTGTGACAGGCTCTGGAAACACCATATATTTT. Translation gives CASSVTGSGNTIYF.

V gene TRBV9 combines with J gene TRBJ2-5, with TRBD1 as a possible D gene (5 bases). Germline V CDR1 and CDR2: SGDLS, YYNGEE. This CDR3 has 13 residues. V was trimmed by 3 bases and J by 2 bases, leaving 8 bases between them. The CDR3 spells CASSAGIQETQYF. Written as DNA, the CDR3 is TGTGCCAGCAGCGCAGGGATTCAAGAGACCCAGTACTTC. Drawing the rest from reference TRBV9 and TRBJ2-5, the complete variable domain is DSGVTQTPKHLITATGQRVTLRCSPRSGDLSVYWYQQSLDQGLQFLIQYYNGEERAKGNILERFSAQQFPDLHSELNLSSLELGDSALYFCASSAGIQETQYFGPGTRLLVL.

This chain uses TRBV5-1 with TRBJ1-6, with 9 nucleotides matching TRBD1. CDR1 is SGHRS and CDR2 is YFSETQ in the germline V gene. With 4 bases clipped from V and 5 bases from J, the junction kept 4 bases outside the gene matches. This CDR3 contains 15 residues. CDR3 bases: TGCGCCAGCAGCGTACAGGGGGCTAATAATTCACCCCTCCACTTT. It encodes CASSVQGANNSPLHF.

The chain links TRBV7-9 to TRBJ1-4; the match to TRBD1 covers 9 bases. Germline V gene data show CDR1 as SEHNR and CDR2 as FQNEAQ (reference sequence). The CDR3 spans 15 residues. Trimming removed 5 bases from V and 3 bases from J; junction bases left unmatched: 4. The CDR3 nucleotides read TGTGCCAGCAGCCCGAGACAGGGGGCTAATGAAAAACTGTTTTTT. Its protein is CASSPRQGANEKLFF.

J is TRBJ2-7 and V is TRBV5-1; 8 bases line up with TRBD1. After removal of 1 base from V and 2 bases from J, the junction contained 5 bases not matched to a gene. Per the germline V gene, CDR1 is SGHRS and CDR2 is YFSETQ. This CDR3 is built from 15 residues. The CDR3, as DNA: TGCGCCAGCAGCTTGCGTGAACAGGGGGCCTACGAGCAGTACTTC. It codes for CASSLREQGAYEQYF.

This chain connects TRBV9 to TRBJ1-6; D is undetermined. From germline, CDR1 is SGDLS and CDR2 YYNGEE. Deletions cut 4 bases from V and 4 bases from J, with 15 bases between. This CDR3 comprises 16 residues. The CDR3 DNA follows: TGTGCCAGCAGCCCTAGGGAGGCGCCTTATAATTCACCCCTCCACTTT. It yields the protein CASSPREAPYNSPLHF.

The chain employs TRBV5-1 and TRBJ1-1; D is uncertain. V lost 2 bases and J lost 1, with 9 bases in between. The CDR3 is 14 residues long. CDR1 and CDR2 (germline): SGHRS, YFSETQ. CDR3 DNA sequence: TGCGCCAGCAGCTTAATGTCCAGGAACACTGAAGCTTTCTTT. Amino acid sequence: CASSLMSRNTEAFF.

The chain recombines TRBV7-2 with TRBJ1-2; TRBD1 agrees at 7 bases. The CDR3 sequence is 16 residues long. With V trimmed by 3 bases and J by 2 bases, 9 bases remained unmatched. The germline CDR1 and CDR2 sequences are SGHTA and FQGNSA. DNA for the CDR3: TGTGCCAGCAGCTTCCAGGGGGTAATAACGAACTATGGCTACACCTTC. Translation: CASSFQGVITNYGYTF.

The chain recombines TRBV19 with TRBJ1-6; 8 nucleotides line up with TRBD1. The J segment lost 9 bases and the V segment lost 5 bases, leaving 12 bases of the junction unmatched. CDR1 is LNHDA, CDR2 SQIVND, per germline (reference sequence). This CDR3 has 16 amino acids. CDR3 loop: CASSPLGQGASSPLHF. The CDR3 coding sequence is TGTGCCAGTAGTCCCCTGGGGCAGGGGGCCAGTTCACCCCTCCACTTT.

The chain couples TRBV30 to TRBJ1-5, with TRBD1 as a possible D gene (5 bases). Germline-derived CDR1 and CDR2 are GTSNPN and SVGIG (reference sequence). V dropped 5 bases and J dropped 3 bases, with 17 bases sitting between them. The CDR3 consists of 15 residues. This CDR3 is CAWARGGLANQPQHF. The CDR3 nucleotides are TGTGCCTGGGCCCGCGGGGGGTTGGCCAATCAGCCCCAGCATTTT.

V gene TRBV7-8 combines with J gene TRBJ2-2, with TRBD1 matching over 11 bases. The CDR3 covers 15 residues. Germline CDR1 and CDR2: SGHVS and FQNEAQ. V lost 5 bases to trimming and J lost 7 bases; unmatched junction nucleotides: 6. The CDR3 is CASSSGQGAIGELFF. In DNA form, the CDR3 reads TGTGCCAGCAGCAGCGGACAGGGGGCGATCGGGGAGCTGTTTTTT.

The V call is TRBV5-1, the J call TRBJ2-7, with 7 positions matching TRBD2. This CDR3 region has 14 residues. V was pared by 2 bases and J by 5 bases, with 7 bases of the junction left unmatched. Per the germline V gene, CDR1 is SGHRS and CDR2 is YFSETQ. The CDR3 region has the DNA TGCGCCAGCAGCTTAGGACTAGATCCCAACGAGCAGTACTTC. This gives the protein CASSLGLDPNEQYF. Full variable domain (rest looked up from reference TRBV5-1 and TRBJ2-7): KAGVTQTPRYLIKTRGQQVTLSCSPISGHRSVSWYQQTPGQGLQFLFEYFSETQRNKGNFPGRFSGRQFSNSRSEMNVSTLELGDSALYLCASSLGLDPNEQYFGPGTRLTVT.

The CDR3 spells CASTPQNAPHRGSNQPQHF. The CDR3 nucleotides read TGTGCCAGCACCCCCCAGAACGCGCCTCACAGGGGCAGCAATCAGCCCCAGCATTTT. This chain links TRBV21-1 with TRBJ1-5; no check of the table's D call, TRBD1, against the DNA was made. TRBV21-1 is a pseudogene locus. The CDR3 contains 19 residues.